A selection of T cell receptor beta chains follows, all from one sample in a study of cytomegalovirus exposure and HLA in healthy donors. Data came from immunoSEQ multiplex PCR; TCRdb stores just in-frame clones and leaves some out. This table has fewer than 150,000 clones, 76% appearing once. The sequencing sample was made of PBMCs. These receptors originate from a man aged 18 to 30 in good health and CMV-seronegative. The conserved cysteine and the conserved F or W are not part of the CDR3 here. Each record gives: CDR3 protein, J gene, V gene.

CDR3 protein: AYRGWATGELF
J gene: TRBJ2-2
V gene: TRBV7-8

CDR3 protein: ASSLRLRGGSSYEQY
J gene: TRBJ2-7
V gene: TRBV27

CDR3 protein: ASSVSSGGTYEQY
J gene: TRBJ2-7
V gene: TRBV9

CDR3 protein: ASSIVGTGAHNEQF
J gene: TRBJ2-1
V gene: TRBV19

CDR3 protein: ASSVRLAGSTDTQY
J gene: TRBJ2-3
V gene: TRBV7-8

CDR3 protein: ASSDSQYQETQY
J gene: TRBJ2-5
V gene: TRBV10-1

CDR3 protein: ASSLEPGQGSDQPQH
J gene: TRBJ1-5
V gene: TRBV7-8

CDR3 protein: AWSVLAGGYEQY
J gene: .
V gene: TRBV30

CDR3 protein: ASSFATSTEAF
J gene: TRBJ1-1
V gene: TRBV7-8

CDR3 protein: ASTDLARGETQY
J gene: TRBJ2-5
V gene: TRBV2

CDR3 protein: ASSDWWTGGLGNTGELF
J gene: TRBJ2-2
V gene: TRBV19

CDR3 protein: ASSVWRDDEQF
J gene: TRBJ2-1
V gene: TRBV25-1

CDR3 protein: ASSRTSGRKNLYNEQF
J gene: TRBJ2-1
V gene: TRBV11-2

CDR3 protein: ASSPDSGTGGTEAF
J gene: TRBJ1-1
V gene: TRBV5-1

CDR3 protein: SVERRMNTEAF
J gene: TRBJ1-1
V gene: TRBV29-1

CDR3 protein: ASSLVGVGGNTIY
J gene: TRBJ1-3
V gene: TRBV5-6

CDR3 protein: ASSYGASGGYEQY
J gene: .
V gene: TRBV6-5

CDR3 protein: ASSLARGAEAF
J gene: TRBJ1-1
V gene: TRBV7-9

CDR3 protein: ASSRTGSYEQY
J gene: TRBJ2-7
V gene: TRBV7-8

CDR3 protein: ASSDGVNSPLH
J gene: TRBJ1-6
V gene: TRBV6-4

CDR3 protein: ASSVGMGGSGYT
J gene: TRBJ1-2
V gene: TRBV9

CDR3 protein: ASSSKAIGETQY
J gene: TRBJ2-5
V gene: TRBV5-8

CDR3 protein: ARSLNGQDAYEQY
J gene: TRBJ2-7
V gene: TRBV5-3

CDR3 protein: AIKLAVNTDTQY
J gene: TRBJ2-3
V gene: TRBV10-3

CDR3 protein: ASSGDRGNSPLH
J gene: TRBJ1-6
V gene: TRBV5-6

CDR3 protein: ASSLDGAQFLYEQY
J gene: TRBJ2-7
V gene: TRBV5-1

CDR3 protein: ASSLGLTGLPTDTQY
J gene: TRBJ2-3
V gene: TRBV11-3

CDR3 protein: ASSYGQRDIQY
J gene: TRBJ2-4
V gene: TRBV6-6

CDR3 protein: ASSLTGGNGYT
J gene: TRBJ1-2
V gene: TRBV7-9